This entry is about one TCR beta chain. The antigen remains undetermined. Primers included in the PCR were 60 Vbeta and 13 Jbeta primers. Profiling relied on immunoSEQ multiplex PCR, and the TCRdb table lists in-frame clones only, not all of them. The sample contains more than 85,000 clones, 73% of which appear only once. The data are from a study of cytomegalovirus exposure and HLA in healthy donors. Findings and caveats of the study: With later analysis, a missense DCLRE1C variant became linked to TCR beta V- and J-gene trimming. Most likely, a cluster of highly shared sequence variants arose as a sequencing artifact. 150 or so TCR beta chains were listed as cytomegalovirus-associated.

The V gene's germline CDR1 is SGHRS and CDR2 YFSETQ. J gave up 5 bases and V 3 bases, and 6 bases lay outside the gene matches. The CDR3 consists of 14 residues. The chain carries TRBV5-1 and TRBJ2-7; TRBD1 matches 9 bases. Sequenced sample: PBMCs. The TCR comes from a man aged 35-49 years in good health and CMV-seronegative. The CDR3 nucleotides are TGCGCCAGCAGCTACAGGGGGCAAGTGGACGAGCAGTACTTC. Its translation: CASSYRGQVDEQYF.